The 9 T cell receptor beta chains presented below share a single source sample, sequenced in a study of radiotherapy plus CTLA-4 blockade in lung cancer. Assay: immunoSEQ multiplex PCR; the TCRdb copy retains only in-frame clones and omits some. The table lists 13,000 to 15,000 clones, 72% of them singletons. Material: peripheral blood, obtained from a patient treated with radiotherapy plus ipilimumab. The receptors shown here come from a human donor with non-small cell lung cancer whose response to radiotherapy plus ipilimumab could not be evaluated.

DNA of the CDR3: TGTGCCAGTAGTATATGGGCCCAAGACAGGTACTATGGCTACACCTTC. It encodes CASSIWAQDRYYGYTF. V is TRBV19 and J is TRBJ1-2; D is perhaps TRBD1 (6 bases). Trimming removed 2 bases from V and 3 bases from J, with 16 bases in between. This CDR3 is 16 amino acids long. CDR1 and CDR2 from the germline V gene are LNHDA and SQIVND (reference sequence).

By frequency in the sample, this clone is large. The genes are TRBV6-5 and TRBJ2-7, with 8 bases lining up with TRBD1. Germline assignment: CDR1 MNHEY and CDR2 SVGAGI. The CDR3 runs to 14 residues. The V and J ends lost 1 base and 3 bases, in that order; junction bases with no gene match: 2. CDR3 nucleotide sequence: TGTGCCAGCAGTTACTTAGGACAGGGCTACGAGCAGTACTTC. Translation: CASSYLGQGYEQYF.

The chain links TRBV11-2 to TRBJ2-6; possible D gene TRBD1, 6 bases. The germline V gene encodes CDR1 SGHAT and CDR2 FQNNGV. Trimming removed 3 bases from V and 1 base from J, with 16 bases in between. This CDR3 is 18 amino acids long. The chain's CDR3 is CASSFQGLLLSGANVLTF. CDR3 DNA sequence: TGTGCCAGCAGCTTTCAGGGGCTATTGCTATCTGGGGCCAACGTCCTGACTTTC.

V gene TRBV19 combines with J gene TRBJ2-3; 8 bases match TRBD2. CDR1 LNHDA and CDR2 SQIVND come from the germline V gene (reference sequence). After removal of 3 bases from V and 1 base from J, the junction contained 3 bases not matched to a gene. The CDR3 has 15 amino acids. The CDR3 sequence is CASSMGTRGTDTQYF. CDR3 nucleotide sequence: TGTGCCAGTAGTATGGGGACTAGGGGCACAGATACGCAGTATTTT.

The chain recombines TRBV6-6 with TRBJ1-5; D ambiguous. Trimming removed 0 bases at V and 9 bases at J, with 18 bases between. The CDR3 spans 16 residues. Germline lookup yields CDR1 MNHNY and CDR2 SVGAGI (reference sequence). The CDR3 reads CASSYSMSTGKRPQHF. In DNA form, the CDR3 reads TGTGCCAGCAGTTACTCGATGTCGACTGGAAAAAGGCCCCAGCATTTT.

The chain has TRBV30 and TRBJ1-4; 7 bases are a match to TRBD1. Germline CDR1 is GTSNPN and CDR2 is SVGIG (reference sequence). This CDR3 is 15 amino acids long. V was clipped by 0 bases and J by 7 bases; unmatched bases: 8. In DNA, the CDR3 is TGTGCCTGGAGTGTGGGGAACAGGGGAGGTGAAAAACTGTTTTTT. The encoded protein is CAWSVGNRGGEKLFF.

This chain links TRBV7-9 with TRBJ2-6, with TRBD2 identical over 9 bases. The CDR3 runs 18 residues. Germline V gene data show CDR1 as SEHNR and CDR2 as FQNEAQ (reference sequence). J was trimmed by 2 bases and V by 0 bases; bases with no gene match: 5. As DNA, the CDR3 is TGTGCCAGCAGCTTAGCGTCTAGCGGGGTTGCTGGGGCCAACGTCCTGACTTTC. It is translated as CASSLASSGVAGANVLTF.

This clone showed up just once. This chain joins TRBV10-2 and TRBJ2-2, with TRBD2 as a possible D gene (6 bases). Between the trimmed V and J ends, which lost 6 bases and 3 bases, there was a span of 8 bases. CDR3 length equals 13 residues. Per the germline V gene, CDR1 is WSHSY and CDR2 is SAAADI. The CDR3 DNA follows: TGCGCCAGCAGGGGACTCGACACCGGGGAGCTGTTTTTT. It encodes CASRGLDTGELFF.

The chain employs TRBV5-1 and TRBJ2-5; unclear D gene. Trimming took off 5 bases at V and 2 bases at J, with 10 bases between the two ends. The CDR3 totals 13 residues. Germline V gene data show CDR1 as SGHRS and CDR2 as YFSETQ. DNA of the CDR3: TGCGCCAGCAGGTGGGCCCAACAAGAGACCCAGTACTTC. It is translated as CASRWAQQETQYF.